Each of the 2 T cell receptor beta chains below was sequenced from the same sample in a study of OX40 agonist ivuxolimab in advanced cancers. Produced via immunoSEQ multiplex PCR; TCRdb's table is partial and in-frame only. There are more than 55,000 clones in the sample; about four fifths occur only once, and around 5% lies in the top ten. Sequencing was performed on CD4+ or CD8+ T cells sorted from blood, taken in a trial of the OX40 agonist ivuxolimab. The receptors come from an adult with an advanced solid tumor such as melanoma, head and neck, liver or kidney cancer.

V and J are TRBV10-3 and TRBJ1-5, with unresolved D. V was pared by 4 bases and J by 3 bases, with 10 bases between. There are 14 residues in the CDR3. The germline V gene encodes CDR1 ENHRY and CDR2 SYGVKD. The chain's CDR3 is CAISGLGDNQPQHF. As DNA, the CDR3 is TGTGCCATCAGTGGCCTAGGAGACAATCAGCCCCAGCATTTT.

This clone has only a few counts. The rearrangement joins TRBV2 to TRBJ2-7; D gene ambiguous. Germline V gene lookup returns CDR1 SNHLY and CDR2 FYNNEI. The germline V and J ends were trimmed by 4 bases and 0 bases, with 4 bases remaining between them. This CDR3 contains 12 residues. Here the CDR3 DNA reads TGTGCCAGCAGTGGGCCCTCCTACGAGCAGTACTTC. As protein: CASSGPSYEQYF.